This T cell receptor (beta chain) was profiled in a study of blood T cells in healthy people across ages. A second PCR of 7 to 11 cycles used a sample-barcoded 5' primer and a J-beta primer mix. The yield of each sample was at least 2.5 million CDR3-containing paired-end reads. TCRdb analysed the 5' RACE reads with MiXCR anew, one entry per CDR3 protein. Seen here are over 950,000 distinct CDR3 sequences, around two fifths observed once, and the top ten hold around 13%. Points from the study as a whole: Nothing was known about donor CMV status, and this possibly confounded expanded clonotype changes. In long-lived donors, naive CD4+ cell counts and diversity exceeded those of aged donors.

CDR1 and CDR2 (germline): DFQATT, SNEGSKA (reference sequence). Trimming took 3 bases from V and 0 from J, leaving 9 bases between them. The CDR3 sequence is 14 residues long. This clonotype was counted only a few times. Its target is not known. The sample comprised blood. The V gene is TRBV20-1, the J gene TRBJ1-5; a weak D match, TRBD1 (6 bases). The origin of this receptor is a man younger than 35 in good health. The CDR3 here is CSARDSVSNQPQHF. CDR3 nucleotides: TGCAGTGCTAGGGACAGCGTTAGCAATCAGCCCCAGCATTTT.